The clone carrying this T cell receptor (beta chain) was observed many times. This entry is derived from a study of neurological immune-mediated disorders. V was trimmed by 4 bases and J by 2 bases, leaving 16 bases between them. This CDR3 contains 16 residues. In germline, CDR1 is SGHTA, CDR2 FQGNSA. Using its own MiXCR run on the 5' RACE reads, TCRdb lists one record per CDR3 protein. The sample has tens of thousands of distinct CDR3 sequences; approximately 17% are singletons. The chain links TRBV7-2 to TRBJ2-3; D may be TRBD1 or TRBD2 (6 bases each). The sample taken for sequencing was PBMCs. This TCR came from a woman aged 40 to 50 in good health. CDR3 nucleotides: TGTGCCAGCAGCTCAATCTATACGGGGGCCACAGATACGCAGTATTTT. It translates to CASSSIYTGATDTQYF.